This entry lists 25 T cell receptor beta chains sequenced from one sample in a study of early T cells in non-severe SARS-CoV-2 infection. Via MiXCR, TCRdb re-called the 5' RACE reads, giving one row per CDR3 protein. The table lists approximately 64,000 distinct CDR3 sequences, roughly a fifth of them singletons. Sample: whole blood, taken at baseline. These receptors all stem from an adult who was a healthcare worker with PCR-confirmed SARS-CoV-2 infection or an uninfected control (not recorded which).

The sample holds a few counts of this clonotype. V usage is TRBV20-1 and J usage is TRBJ1-3, with D perhaps matching TRBD1 (5 bases). V lost 5 bases, J lost 0 bases, and 11 bases lay in between. Germline lookup yields CDR1 DFQATT and CDR2 SNEGSKA (reference sequence). This CDR3 has 14 amino acids. The CDR3 bases are TGCAGTGCTGAGTCGGGGCCCTCTGGAAACACCATATATTTT. This encodes CSAESGPSGNTIYF.

The table lists this clonotype with a few counts. The V and J genes are TRBV10-3 and TRBJ2-3, with unresolved D. The germline V and J ends were trimmed by 0 bases and 5 bases, with 3 bases remaining between them. Germline CDR1 and CDR2: ENHRY and SYGVKD. This CDR3 is built from 12 residues. CDR3 sequence reads: CAISESEDTQYF. The CDR3 DNA reads as TGTGCCATCAGTGAGTCCGAAGATACGCAGTATTTT.

This clonotype was detected only a few times. The chain is built from TRBV7-9 and TRBJ2-7; TRBD2 matches 7 bases. This CDR3 comprises 15 residues. V gave up 0 bases and J gave up 3 bases; unmatched junction bases: 5. CDR1 is SEHNR, CDR2 FQNEAQ, per germline (reference sequence). Here the CDR3 DNA reads TGTGCCAGCAGCTTAGCTTTGGCTAGCGGCTACGAGCAGTACTTC. Its protein is CASSLALASGYEQYF.

There are many counts of this clonotype. The rearrangement links TRBV12-5 to TRBJ2-3; TRBD1 matches at 9 bases. The germline V gene encodes CDR1 LGHNT and CDR2 FRNRAP. The CDR3 contains 16 residues. Unmatched junction bases numbered 15, after V lost 5 bases and J lost 9 bases. CDR3 DNA: TGTGCTAGTGGTCTCCCCTGGGACAGGGAAGTCCAAACGCAGTATTTT. Translation gives CASGLPWDREVQTQYF.

V usage is TRBV7-9 and J usage is TRBJ1-2; D is undetermined. Per germline, CDR1 SEHNR and CDR2 FQNEAQ (reference sequence). CDR3 size: 15 residues. V was pared by 4 bases and J by 6 bases, with 18 bases between. As DNA, the CDR3 is TGTGCCAGCAGCTCAACTGACGGCGGGCCCGATGGCTACACCTTC. It yields the protein CASSSTDGGPDGYTF.

This chain's CDR3 is CASSESRSEQYF. CDR3 DNA: TGTGCCAGCAGTGAATCCAGGAGCGAGCAGTACTTC. The rearrangement uses TRBV25-1 and TRBJ2-7; D is uncertain. This CDR3 has 12 residues. The germline V gene has CDR1 MGHDK and CDR2 SYGVNS. The ends were cut back, 1 base at V and 6 bases at J, with 7 bases in the middle.

The chain is built from TRBV7-2 and TRBJ1-2, with unresolved D. Trimming left V 4 bases short and J 8 bases short, with 17 bases between. This CDR3 is 14 amino acids long. The germline V gene encodes CDR1 SGHTA and CDR2 FQGNSA. CDR3 coding DNA: TGTGCCAGCAGCTCGGGCGTGCAGGAATCCGGCTACACCTTC. As protein: CASSSGVQESGYTF.

This clonotype was detected only a few times. The chain joins TRBV3-1 to TRBJ1-6; possibly TRBD1 for D (5 bases). There are 15 residues in the CDR3. Trimming removed 4 bases at V and 3 bases at J, with 10 bases between. Germline CDR1 LGHDT, CDR2 YNNKEL (reference sequence). This chain's CDR3 is CASSPGGYYNSPLHF. In DNA form, the CDR3 reads TGTGCCAGCAGCCCCGGGGGGTACTATAATTCACCCCTCCACTTT.

The V and J genes are TRBV5-6 and TRBJ2-2; TRBD1 is a possible D gene (5 bases). From germline, CDR1 is SGHDT and CDR2 YYEEEE. The V gene lost 5 bases and the J gene lost 3 bases, with 14 bases spanning the gap. The CDR3 covers 15 residues. The CDR3 nucleotides are TGTGCCAGCAGTTGGCAGGGAACGGACACCGGGGAGCTGTTTTTT. Protein product: CASSWQGTDTGELFF.

A single count supports this clonotype. This chain joins TRBV24-1 and TRBJ2-3, with a weak D call TRBD2 (5 bases). The germline CDR1 and CDR2 sequences are KGHDR and SFDVKD. This CDR3 region has 15 residues. Trimming removed 3 bases at V and 4 bases at J, with 13 bases between. The CDR3 spells CATSDTAATADTQYF. In DNA, the CDR3 is TGTGCCACCAGTGATACAGCGGCTACGGCAGATACGCAGTATTTT.

This clonotype was found a few times. The V gene is TRBV7-9, the J gene TRBJ1-4, with D tentatively TRBD1 (6 bases). CDR1 and CDR2 (germline): SEHNR, FQNEAQ (reference sequence). The CDR3 is 14 amino acids. V was shortened by 5 bases and J by 8 bases, with 15 bases between the two germline ends. CDR3 loop: CASSRGQGKEKLFF. CDR3 in DNA: TGTGCCAGCAGCCGGGGACAAGGAAAAGAAAAACTGTTTTTT. Filled out from reference TRBV7-9 and TRBJ1-4, the complete variable domain reads DTGVSQNPRHKITKRGQNVTFRCDPISEHNRLYWYRQTLGQGPEFLTYFQNEAQLEKSRLLSDRFSAERPKGSFSTLEIQRTEQGDSAMYLCASSRGQGKEKLFFGSGTQLSVL.

The V gene is TRBV24-1, the J gene TRBJ2-7, with D possibly matching TRBD1 (5 bases). V lost 11 bases to trimming and J lost 0 bases, with 16 bases between them. The CDR3 sequence is 14 residues long. From germline, CDR1 is KGHDR and CDR2 SFDVKD. Here the CDR3 DNA reads TGTGCCATTTTAGACAGCCTTTACTCCTACGAGCAGTACTTC. Translated: CAILDSLYSYEQYF.

The chain uses TRBV4-1 and TRBJ1-5; 7 nucleotides align to TRBD1. Germline loops: CDR1 MGHRA, CDR2 YSYEKL. The CDR3 totals 15 residues. Losses at the gene ends were 1 base for V and 2 bases for J; bases not matched to a gene: 2. DNA for the CDR3: TGCGCCAGCAGCCAAGGTGGACAGGGCAATCAGCCCCAGCATTTT. It specifies CASSQGGQGNQPQHF.

This chain uses TRBV30 with TRBJ2-7, with 8 bases identical to TRBD2. CDR3 length equals 12 residues. With 6 bases clipped from V and 4 bases from J, the junction kept 5 bases outside the gene matches. Per the germline V gene, CDR1 is GTSNPN and CDR2 is SVGIG (reference sequence). The DNA of the CDR3 is TGTGCCTGCCACGGGAGGGGTTACGAGCAGTACTTC. It translates to CACHGRGYEQYF. Looking up the rest from reference TRBV30 and TRBJ2-7 gives the full variable domain: SQTIHQWPATLVQPVGSPLSLECTVEGTSNPNLYWYRQAAGRGLQLLFYSVGIGQISSEVPQNLSASRPQDRQFILSSKKLLLSDSGFYLCACHGRGYEQYFGPGTRLTVT.

The gene calls are TRBV7-3 and TRBJ2-3, with 10 bases lining up with TRBD1. The CDR3 sequence is 15 residues long. Germline lookup yields CDR1 SGHTA and CDR2 FQGTGA. With V trimmed by 3 bases and J by 2 bases, 2 bases remained unmatched. The CDR3 DNA follows: TGTGCCAGCAGCTTGACAGGGGGCTTCACAGATACGCAGTATTTT. Translating gives CASSLTGGFTDTQYF.

This clonotype was counted many times. DNA of the CDR3: TGTGCCAGCAGCCAGGCCCTCGGGGTAGCGGGGGGCGAGCAGTACTTC. Translated: CASSQALGVAGGEQYF. J is TRBJ2-7 and V is TRBV3-1, with TRBD2 matching over 10 bases. V lost 3 bases to trimming and J lost 6 bases; unmatched junction nucleotides: 11. This CDR3 has 16 residues. Per germline, CDR1 LGHDT and CDR2 YNNKEL (reference sequence).

The chain employs TRBV11-3 and TRBJ2-1, with D possibly matching TRBD2 (5 bases). Per germline, CDR1 SGHNT and CDR2 YENEEA. The ends were cut back, 10 bases at V and 5 bases at J, with 15 bases in the middle. CDR3 size: 13 residues. This chain's CDR3 is CAIRGGLHNEQFF. CDR3 sequence (DNA): TGTGCCATCCGAGGAGGCTTGCACAATGAGCAGTTCTTC.

This sequence joins TRBV21-1 and TRBJ2-3; TRBD1, as called in the table, went unchecked against the DNA. TRBV21-1 is an annotated pseudogene. The CDR3 is 12 amino acids. Here the CDR3 reads CASGPGEDTQYF. CDR3 DNA: TGTGCCAGCGGCCCCGGGGAAGATACGCAGTATTTT.

In its sample, this clonotype was seen a few times. The rearrangement joins TRBV29-1 to TRBJ2-1, with D tentatively TRBD1 (5 bases). The CDR3 is 12 residues long. Trimming shortened V by 7 bases and J by 4 bases, and 11 bases separated the two germline ends. Germline values: CDR1 SQVTM, CDR2 ANQGSEA. The CDR3 sequence: CSAPTDYNEQFF. The DNA for the CDR3 is TGCAGCGCGCCGACAGATTACAATGAGCAGTTCTTC.

This clonotype was picked up many times. The chain employs TRBV5-1 and TRBJ1-2, with D possibly being TRBD1 (6 bases). Per the germline V gene, CDR1 is SGHRS and CDR2 is YFSETQ. The CDR3 has 16 amino acids. The germline V and J ends were trimmed by 1 base and 5 bases, with 18 bases remaining between them. The CDR3 DNA reads as TGCGCCAGCAGCTTGAACTGGCTTGAAGGGGGATATGGCTACACCTTC. Translation: CASSLNWLEGGYGYTF.

This chain connects TRBV11-2 to TRBJ1-6, with a possible D match to TRBD1 (6 bases). The CDR3 totals 15 residues. V was pared by 3 bases and J by 2 bases, with 8 bases between. CDR1 SGHAT and CDR2 FQNNGV come from the germline V gene. CDR3 in amino acids: CASSFRGTYNSPLHF. Written as DNA, the CDR3 is TGTGCCAGCAGCTTCAGGGGAACCTATAATTCACCCCTCCACTTT.

The chain uses TRBV20-1 and TRBJ1-1; D is unclear. Trimming took 5 bases from V and 5 from J, leaving 15 bases between them. The germline V gene has CDR1 DFQATT and CDR2 SNEGSKA (reference sequence). CDR3 size: 13 residues. CDR3 protein: CSADKIIGTEAFF. The CDR3 nucleotides read TGCAGTGCTGACAAAATCATTGGGACTGAAGCTTTCTTT.

This clonotype was seen repeatedly, ten times or more. The rearrangement links TRBV3-1 to TRBJ2-7; D remains unclear. V was shortened by 6 bases and J by 4 bases, with 7 bases between the two germline ends. The CDR3 extends over 11 amino acids. The germline CDR1 and CDR2 sequences are LGHDT and YNNKEL (reference sequence). The CDR3 reads CASRNGYEQYF. The CDR3 DNA reads as TGTGCCAGCAGGAACGGTTACGAGCAGTACTTC.

The rearrangement links TRBV29-1 to TRBJ1-1; D remains unclear. CDR1 is SQVTM and CDR2 is ANQGSEA in the germline V gene. The CDR3 covers 11 residues. Trimming took off 5 bases at V and 1 base at J, with 5 bases between the two ends. The CDR3 DNA reads TGCAGCGTTAGTGGGAACACTGAAGCTTTCTTT. This sequence encodes CSVSGNTEAFF.

This clonotype has a count of ten or more. The V call is TRBV10-3, the J call TRBJ2-7; either TRBD1 or TRBD2 may supply D (5 bases each). Between the trimmed V and J ends, which lost 10 bases and 1 base, there was a span of 14 bases. This CDR3 region has 13 residues. From germline, CDR1 is ENHRY and CDR2 SYGVKD. This chain's CDR3 is CATGAADSYEQYF. In DNA, the CDR3 is TGTGCCACCGGGGCGGCAGATTCCTACGAGCAGTACTTC.